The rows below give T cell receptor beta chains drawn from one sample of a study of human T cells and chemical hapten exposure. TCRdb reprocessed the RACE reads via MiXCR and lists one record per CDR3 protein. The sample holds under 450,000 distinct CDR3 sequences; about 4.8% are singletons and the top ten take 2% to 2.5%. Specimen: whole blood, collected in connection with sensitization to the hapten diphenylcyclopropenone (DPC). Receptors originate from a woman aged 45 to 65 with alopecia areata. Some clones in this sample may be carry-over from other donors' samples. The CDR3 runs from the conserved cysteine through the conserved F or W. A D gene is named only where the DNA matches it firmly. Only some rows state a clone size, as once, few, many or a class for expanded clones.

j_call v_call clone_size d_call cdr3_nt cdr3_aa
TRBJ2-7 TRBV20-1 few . TGCAGTGCTAGGACGCTGGACTCCTACGAGCAGTACTTC CSARTLDSYEQYF
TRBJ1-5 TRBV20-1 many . TGCAGTGCTAGTACCGGGGGCAGGCAGCCCCAGCATTTT CSASTGGRQPQHF
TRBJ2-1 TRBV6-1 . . TGTGCCAGCAGATTCGGACTCGACAATGAGCAGTTCTTC CASRFGLDNEQFF
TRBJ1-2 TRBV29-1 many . TGCAGCGTTGACGTGGACAGACCTATTGGCTACACCTTC CSVDVDRPIGYTF
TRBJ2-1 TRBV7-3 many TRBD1 TGTGCCAGCAGCCTCACGATAAGGGGATACAGGGGCAGCACTGAGCAGTTCTTC CASSLTIRGYRGSTEQFF
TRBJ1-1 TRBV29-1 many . TGCAGCGTTGAAAGTGGCAGCCGCACTGAAGCTTTCTTT CSVESGSRTEAFF
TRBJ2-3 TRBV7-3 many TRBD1 TGTGCCAGCAGCTTAGAGGGGGCTGTAGATACGCAGTATTTT CASSLEGAVDTQYF
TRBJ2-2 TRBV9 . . TGTGCCAGCAGCGTAGCTAGGACCGGGGAGCTGTTTTTT CASSVARTGELFF
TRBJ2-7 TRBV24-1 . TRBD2 TGTGCCACCAGTGATCCTTTAGCGGGAGGGCCGTCCGAGCAGTACTTC CATSDPLAGGPSEQYF
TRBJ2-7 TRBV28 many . TGTGCCAGCAGTTCCGCGTGGGGGTCCTCCGAGCAGTACTTC CASSSAWGSSEQYF
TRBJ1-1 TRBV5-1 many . TGCGCCAGCAGCCCCGGGACGAACACTGAAGCTTTCTTT CASSPGTNTEAFF
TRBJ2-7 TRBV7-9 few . TGTGCCAGCAGCTTAAACCAGGGAGTCCACGAGCAGTACTTC CASSLNQGVHEQYF
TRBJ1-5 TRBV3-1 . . TGTGCCAGCAGCCCCCGAGGGGTCTTTAATCAGCCCCAGCATTTT CASSPRGVFNQPQHF
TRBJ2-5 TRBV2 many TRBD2 TGTGCCAGCAGTGGGGGACTAGGCCAAGAGACCCAGTACTTC CASSGGLGQETQYF
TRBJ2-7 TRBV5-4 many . TGTGCCAGCAGTCGGACCGATTCGTGGACCGAGCAGTACTTC CASSRTDSWTEQYF
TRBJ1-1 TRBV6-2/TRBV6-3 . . TGTGCCAGCGCCGGTGCACTTTCCACTGAAGCTTTCTTT CASAGALSTEAFF
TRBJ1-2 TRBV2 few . TGTGCCAGTGAACGAAGGAGAGGGGCGGACTATGGCTACACCTTC CASERRRGADYGYTF
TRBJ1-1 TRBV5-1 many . TGCGCCAGCAGCCCACGGACCAACACTGAAGCTTTCTTT CASSPRTNTEAFF
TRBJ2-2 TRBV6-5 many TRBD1 TGTGCCAGCAGTTACGGGACAGGGGTCGGCGGGGAGCTGTTTTTT CASSYGTGVGGELFF
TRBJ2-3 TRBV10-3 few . TGTGCCATCAGTGAGAACAGGGAAGATACGCAGTATTTT CAISENREDTQYF
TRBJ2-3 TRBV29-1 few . TGCAGCGTTGAAGACCCAGGGCCAGATACGCAGTATTTT CSVEDPGPDTQYF
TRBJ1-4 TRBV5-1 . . TGCGCCAGCAGAACCCCGACGGCTGAAAAACTGTTTTTT CASRTPTAEKLFF
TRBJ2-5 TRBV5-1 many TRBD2 TGCGCCAGCAGCTTGGGGCTAGCGGGGGATCAAGAGACCCAGTACTTC CASSLGLAGDQETQYF
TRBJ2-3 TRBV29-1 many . TGCAGCGTTCTAGATGGCACAGATACGCAGTATTTT CSVLDGTDTQYF
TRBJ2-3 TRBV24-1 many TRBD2 TGTGCCACCAGTGATCCTGCTAGCGGGCCCGCGGATACGCAGTATTTT CATSDPASGPADTQYF
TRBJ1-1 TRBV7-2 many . TGTGCCAGCAGTTCGCGGGTAAGAACTGAAGCTTTCTTT CASSSRVRTEAFF
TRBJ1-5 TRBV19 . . TGTGCCAGTAGTATGGTGGCGGCACATCAGCCCCAGCATTTT CASSMVAAHQPQHF
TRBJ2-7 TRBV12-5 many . TGTGCTAGTGGCTCCGACAGGCTGCCCTACGAGCAGTACTTC CASGSDRLPYEQYF
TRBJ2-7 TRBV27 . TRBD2 TGTGCCAGCAGTCCCGGGCTAGCGGGGGCCTCCTACGAGCAGTACTTC CASSPGLAGASYEQYF
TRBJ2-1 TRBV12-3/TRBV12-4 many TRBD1 TGTGCCAGCAGTTTAAAGGGGGCCGGGAATGAGCAGTTCTTC CASSLKGAGNEQFF
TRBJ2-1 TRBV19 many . TGTGCCAGTAGCCCTCTCAGGAGGGGGACCTACAATGAGCAGTTCTTC CASSPLRRGTYNEQFF
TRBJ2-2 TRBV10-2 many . TGCGCCAGCAGTGAGGGTAGCGGAGTGGGAACCGGGGAGCTGTTTTTT CASSEGSGVGTGELFF
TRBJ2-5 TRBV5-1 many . TGCGCCAGCAGCCCGTTGGACGGAAGTTCGGAAGAGACCCAGTACTTC CASSPLDGSSEETQYF
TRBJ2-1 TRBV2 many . TGTGCCAGCAGTGGGGACGGGTCATACAATGAGCAGTTCTTC CASSGDGSYNEQFF
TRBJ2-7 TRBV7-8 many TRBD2 TGTGCCAGCAGCTTAGGCCTAGCGGGAAGCTCCTACGAGCAGTACTTC CASSLGLAGSSYEQYF
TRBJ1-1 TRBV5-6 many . TGTGCCAGCAGCTCGACGGACAGACCCCTGGAAGCTTTCTTT CASSSTDRPLEAFF
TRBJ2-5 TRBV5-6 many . TGTGCCAGCAGCTTCGAAGCGTACCAAGAGACCCAGTACTTC CASSFEAYQETQYF
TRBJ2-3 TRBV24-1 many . TGTGCCACCAGTGATTCGTCGAGGAGCACAGATACGCAGTATTTT CATSDSSRSTDTQYF
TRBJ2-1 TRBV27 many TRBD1 TGTGCCAGCAGTTTACAACAGGGGGCAGGGGATGAGCAGTTCTTC CASSLQQGAGDEQFF
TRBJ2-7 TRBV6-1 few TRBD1 TGTGCCAGCAGGGGACAGGGGAAACGCGAGCAGTACTTC CASRGQGKREQYF
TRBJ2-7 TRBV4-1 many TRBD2 TGCGCCAGCAGCCAAACAGGACTAGGCGAGCAGTACTTC CASSQTGLGEQYF
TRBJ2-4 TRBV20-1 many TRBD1 TGCAGTGCTAGAGTAGGGGGCGTTCAGTACTTC CSARVGGVQYF
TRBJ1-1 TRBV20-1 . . TGCAGTGCTGATAATAGCCTTCAGGCGGGTTGGACTGAAGCTTTCTTT CSADNSLQAGWTEAFF
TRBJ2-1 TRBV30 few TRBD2 TGTGCCTGGAGTCGCGGCGGGAGTTGGAATGAGCAGTTCTTC CAWSRGGSWNEQFF
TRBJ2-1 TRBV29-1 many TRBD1 TGCAGCGGGGAGAGGGACAGGAAAAACAATGAGCAGTTCTTC CSGERDRKNNEQFF
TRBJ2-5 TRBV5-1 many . TGCGCCAGCAGCTTGGTAGGACGCGGCGAAGAGACCCAGTACTTC CASSLVGRGEETQYF
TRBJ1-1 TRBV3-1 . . TGTGCCAGCAGCCAAGGGGCTCAGAACACTGAAGCTTTCTTT CASSQGAQNTEAFF
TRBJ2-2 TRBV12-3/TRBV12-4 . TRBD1 TGTGCCAGCAGTTCGCAGGGGGCAAGAACCGGGGAGCTGTTTTTT CASSSQGARTGELFF
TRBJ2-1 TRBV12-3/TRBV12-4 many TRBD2 TGTGCCAGCAAAGCGGGGGAGTACAATGAGCAGTTCTTC CASKAGEYNEQFF
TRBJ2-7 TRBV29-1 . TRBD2 TGCAGCGTTGGTCTAGCGGGAGCTTTCGAGCAGTACTTC CSVGLAGAFEQYF
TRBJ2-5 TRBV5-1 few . TGCGCCAGCACCCTTGGCAAACACCAAGAGACCCAGTACTTC CASTLGKHQETQYF
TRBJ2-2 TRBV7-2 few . TGTGCCAGCAGCTTAGCAGTCCTCCCCGGGGAGCTGTTTTTT CASSLAVLPGELFF